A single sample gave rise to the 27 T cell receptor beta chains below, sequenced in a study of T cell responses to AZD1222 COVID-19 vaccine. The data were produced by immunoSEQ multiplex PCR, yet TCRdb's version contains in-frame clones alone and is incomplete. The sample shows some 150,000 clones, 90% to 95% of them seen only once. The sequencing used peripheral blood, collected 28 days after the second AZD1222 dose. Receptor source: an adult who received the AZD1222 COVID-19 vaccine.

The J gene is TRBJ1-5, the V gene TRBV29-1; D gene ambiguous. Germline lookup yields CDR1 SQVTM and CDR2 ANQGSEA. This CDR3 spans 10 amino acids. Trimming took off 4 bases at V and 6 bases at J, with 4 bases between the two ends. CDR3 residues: CSVGSQPQHF. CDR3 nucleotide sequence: TGCAGCGTTGGAAGTCAGCCCCAGCATTTT.

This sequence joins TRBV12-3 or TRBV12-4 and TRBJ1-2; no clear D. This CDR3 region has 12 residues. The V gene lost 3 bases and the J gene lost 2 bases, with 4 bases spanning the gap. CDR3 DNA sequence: TGTGCCAGCAGTTTCGGCAACTATGGCTACACCTTC. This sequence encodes CASSFGNYGYTF.

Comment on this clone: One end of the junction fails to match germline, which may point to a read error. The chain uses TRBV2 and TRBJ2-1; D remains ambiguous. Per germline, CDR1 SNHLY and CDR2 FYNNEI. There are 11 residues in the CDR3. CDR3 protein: CASREGREQFF. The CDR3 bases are TGTGCCAGCAGGGAAGGGCGTGAGCAGTTCTTC.

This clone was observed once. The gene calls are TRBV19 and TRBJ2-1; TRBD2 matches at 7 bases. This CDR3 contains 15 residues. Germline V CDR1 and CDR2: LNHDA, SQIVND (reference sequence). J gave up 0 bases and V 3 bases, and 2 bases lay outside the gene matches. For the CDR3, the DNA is TGTGCCAGTAGTATTCTAGCGGACTCCTACAATGAGCAGTTCTTC. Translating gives CASSILADSYNEQFF.

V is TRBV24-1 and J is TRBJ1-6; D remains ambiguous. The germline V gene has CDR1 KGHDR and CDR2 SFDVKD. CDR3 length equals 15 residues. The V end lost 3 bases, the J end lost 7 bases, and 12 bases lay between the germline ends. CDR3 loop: CATSDAGTPNSPLHF. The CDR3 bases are TGTGCCACCAGTGATGCGGGAACACCGAATTCACCCCTCCACTTT.

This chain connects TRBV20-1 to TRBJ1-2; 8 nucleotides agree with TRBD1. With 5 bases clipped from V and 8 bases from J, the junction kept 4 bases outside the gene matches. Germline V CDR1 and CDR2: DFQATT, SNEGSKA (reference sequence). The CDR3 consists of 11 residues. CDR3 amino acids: CSADDRGGYTF. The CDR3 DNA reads TGCAGTGCTGACGACAGGGGCGGCTACACCTTC.

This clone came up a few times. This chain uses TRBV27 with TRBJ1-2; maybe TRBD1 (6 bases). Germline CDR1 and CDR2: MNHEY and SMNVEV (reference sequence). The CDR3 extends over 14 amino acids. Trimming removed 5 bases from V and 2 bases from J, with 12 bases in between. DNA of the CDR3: TGTGCCAGCAGTAGGGGGGGGCCAAACTATGGCTACACCTTC. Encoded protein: CASSRGGPNYGYTF.

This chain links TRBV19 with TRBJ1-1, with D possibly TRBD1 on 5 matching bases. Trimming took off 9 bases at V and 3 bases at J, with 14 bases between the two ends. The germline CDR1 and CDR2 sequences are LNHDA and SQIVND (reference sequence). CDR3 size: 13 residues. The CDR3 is CASQTEAYTEAFF. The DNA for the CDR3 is TGTGCCAGCCAGACAGAAGCGTACACTGAAGCTTTCTTT. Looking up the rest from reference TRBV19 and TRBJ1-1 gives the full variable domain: DGGITQSPKYLFRKEGQNVTLSCEQNLNHDAMYWYRQDPGQGLRLIYYSQIVNDFQKGDIAEGYSVSREKKESFPLTVTSAQKNPTAFYLCASQTEAYTEAFFGQGTRLTVV.

The CDR3 reads CASSDHRQIGTEAFF. CDR3 bases: TGTGCCAGCAGTGACCACCGCCAGATTGGCACTGAAGCTTTCTTT. The V call is TRBV6-1, the J call TRBJ1-1; D is uncertain. The CDR3 has 15 amino acids. The V end lost 3 bases, the J end lost 4 bases, and 15 bases lay between the germline ends. CDR1 is MNHNS and CDR2 is SASEGT in the germline V gene.

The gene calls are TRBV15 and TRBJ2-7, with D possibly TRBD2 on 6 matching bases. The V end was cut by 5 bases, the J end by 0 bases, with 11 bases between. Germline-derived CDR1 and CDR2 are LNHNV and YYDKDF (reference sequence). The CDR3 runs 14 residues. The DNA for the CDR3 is TGTGCCACCAGCCGGGACTCGACCTCCTACGAGCAGTACTTC. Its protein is CATSRDSTSYEQYF. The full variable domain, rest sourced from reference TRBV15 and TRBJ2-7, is DAMVIQNPRYQVTQFGKPVTLSCSQTLNHNVMYWYQQKSSQAPKLLFHYYDKDFNNEADTPDNFQSRRPNTSFCFLDIRSPGLGDTAMYLCATSRDSTSYEQYFGPGTRLTVT.

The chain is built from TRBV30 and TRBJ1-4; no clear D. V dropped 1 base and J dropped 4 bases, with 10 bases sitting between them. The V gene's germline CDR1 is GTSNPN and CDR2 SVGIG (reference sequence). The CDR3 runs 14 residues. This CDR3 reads CAWSGAKDNEKLFF. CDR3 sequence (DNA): TGTGCCTGGAGTGGGGCGAAAGATAATGAAAAACTGTTTTTT.

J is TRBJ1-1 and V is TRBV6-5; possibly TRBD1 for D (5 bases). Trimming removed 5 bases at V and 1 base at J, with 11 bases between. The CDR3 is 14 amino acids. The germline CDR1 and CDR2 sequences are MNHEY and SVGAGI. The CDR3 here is CASSSRVPNTEAFF. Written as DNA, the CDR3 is TGTGCCAGCAGTAGCAGGGTACCGAACACTGAAGCTTTCTTT.

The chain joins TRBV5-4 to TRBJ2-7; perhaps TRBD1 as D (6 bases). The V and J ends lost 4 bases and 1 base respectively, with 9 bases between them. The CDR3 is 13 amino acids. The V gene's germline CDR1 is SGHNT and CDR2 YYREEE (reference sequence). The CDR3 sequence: CASSPDRSYEQYF. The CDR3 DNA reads TGTGCCAGCAGCCCTGACAGGTCCTACGAGCAGTACTTC.

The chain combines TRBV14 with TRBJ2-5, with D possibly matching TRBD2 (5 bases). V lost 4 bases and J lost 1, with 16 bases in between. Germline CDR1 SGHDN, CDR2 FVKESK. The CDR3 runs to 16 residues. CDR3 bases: TGTGCCAGCAGCCCCGTGGGGAGCAAGAGCCAAGAGACCCAGTACTTC. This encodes CASSPVGSKSQETQYF.

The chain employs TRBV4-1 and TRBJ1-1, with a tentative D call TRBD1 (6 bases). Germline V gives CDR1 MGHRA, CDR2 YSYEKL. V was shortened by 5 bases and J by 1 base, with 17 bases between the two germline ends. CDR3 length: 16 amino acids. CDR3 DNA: TGCGCCAGCAGCGTCGCCACCGGGACATCGAACACTGAAGCTTTCTTT. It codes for CASSVATGTSNTEAFF.

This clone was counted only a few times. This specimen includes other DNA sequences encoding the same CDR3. The CDR3, as DNA: TGTGCCAGCAGCTTAGGGGGAACCTACGAGCAGTACTTC. Residues: CASSLGGTYEQYF. This chain links TRBV11-3 with TRBJ2-7; D gene unclear. This CDR3 region has 13 residues. V lost 1 base and J lost 2, with 6 bases in between. CDR1 is SGHNT and CDR2 is YENEEA in the germline V gene.

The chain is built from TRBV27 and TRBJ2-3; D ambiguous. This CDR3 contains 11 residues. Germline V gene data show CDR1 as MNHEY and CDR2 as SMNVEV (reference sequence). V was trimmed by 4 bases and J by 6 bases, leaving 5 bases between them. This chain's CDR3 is CASSYYDTQYF. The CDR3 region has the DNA TGTGCCAGCAGTTACTACGATACGCAGTATTTT.

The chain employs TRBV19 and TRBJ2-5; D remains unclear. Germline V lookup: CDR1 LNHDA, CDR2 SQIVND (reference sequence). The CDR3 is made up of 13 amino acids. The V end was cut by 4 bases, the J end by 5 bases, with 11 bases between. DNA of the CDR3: TGTGCCAGTAGTACGTCCGCTTGGGAGACCCAGTACTTC. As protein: CASSTSAWETQYF.

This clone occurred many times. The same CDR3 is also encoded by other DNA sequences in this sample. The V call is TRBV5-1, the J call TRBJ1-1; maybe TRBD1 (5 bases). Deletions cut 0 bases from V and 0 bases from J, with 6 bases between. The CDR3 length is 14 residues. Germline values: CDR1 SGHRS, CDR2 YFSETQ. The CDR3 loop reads CASSLGTLNTEAFF. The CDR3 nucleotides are TGCGCCAGCAGCTTGGGGACACTGAACACTGAAGCTTTCTTT.

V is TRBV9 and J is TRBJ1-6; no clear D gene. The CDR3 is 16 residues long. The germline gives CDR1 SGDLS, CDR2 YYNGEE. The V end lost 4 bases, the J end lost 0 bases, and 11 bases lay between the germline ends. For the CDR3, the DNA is TGTGCCAGCAGCCAATCAGTCAGCTCCTATAATTCACCCCTCCACTTT. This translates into CASSQSVSSYNSPLHF.

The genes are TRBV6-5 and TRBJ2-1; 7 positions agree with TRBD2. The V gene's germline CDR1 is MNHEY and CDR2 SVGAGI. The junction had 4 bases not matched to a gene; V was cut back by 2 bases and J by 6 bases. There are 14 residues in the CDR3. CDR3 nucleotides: TGTGCCAGCAGTTACGTTGGCGGGGGCAATGAGCAGTTCTTC. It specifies CASSYVGGGNEQFF.

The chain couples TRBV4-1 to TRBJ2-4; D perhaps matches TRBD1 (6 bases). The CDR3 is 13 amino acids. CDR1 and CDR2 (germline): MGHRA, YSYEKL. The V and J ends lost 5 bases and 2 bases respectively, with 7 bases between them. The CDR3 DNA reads TGCGCCAGCAGCGACAGGTCCAAAAACATTCAGTACTTC. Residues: CASSDRSKNIQYF.

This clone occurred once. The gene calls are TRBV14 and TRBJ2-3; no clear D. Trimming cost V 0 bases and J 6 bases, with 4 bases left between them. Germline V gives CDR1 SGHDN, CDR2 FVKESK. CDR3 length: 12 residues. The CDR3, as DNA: TGTGCCAGCAGCCAAGACTCCGATACGCAGTATTTT. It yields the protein CASSQDSDTQYF.

CDR3 sequence: CATSPRQEGPGELFF. CDR3 sequence (DNA): TGTGCCACCAGCCCAAGACAGGAGGGGCCCGGGGAGCTGTTTTTT. The chain links TRBV15 to TRBJ2-2; D possibly matches TRBD1 or TRBD2 (6 bases each). V lost 5 bases, J lost 6 bases, and 16 bases lay in between. Germline CDR1 reads LNHNV; CDR2 reads YYDKDF (reference sequence). The CDR3 covers 15 residues. The variable domain in full, completed from reference TRBV15 and TRBJ2-2, reads DAMVIQNPRYQVTQFGKPVTLSCSQTLNHNVMYWYQQKSSQAPKLLFHYYDKDFNNEADTPDNFQSRRPNTSFCFLDIRSPGLGDTAMYLCATSPRQEGPGELFFGEGSRLTVL.

The CDR3 DNA reads as TGTGCCAGCAAGACTGGCAGAGACTTCAATTCACCCCTCCACTTT. This sequence encodes CASKTGRDFNSPLHF. The chain combines TRBV6-5 with TRBJ1-6; unclear D gene. The CDR3 runs to 15 residues. The germline V gene has CDR1 MNHEY and CDR2 SVGAGI. Trimming pared 7 bases from V and 7 bases from J, leaving 17 bases between.

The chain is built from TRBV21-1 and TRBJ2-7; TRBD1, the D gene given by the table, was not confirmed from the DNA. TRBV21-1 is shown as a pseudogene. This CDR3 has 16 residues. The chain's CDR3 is CASSAFVGSPSYEQYF. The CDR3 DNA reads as TGTGCCAGCAGCGCTTTTGTGGGCAGCCCATCCTACGAGCAGTACTTC.

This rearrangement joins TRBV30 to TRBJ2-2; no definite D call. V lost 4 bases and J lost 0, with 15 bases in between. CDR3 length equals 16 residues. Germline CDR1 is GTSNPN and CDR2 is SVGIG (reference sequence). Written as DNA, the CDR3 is TGTGCCTGGAAAGGGCTCCTCATAGCGAACACCGGGGAGCTGTTTTTT. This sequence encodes CAWKGLLIANTGELFF.